Each of the 5 T cell receptor beta chains below was sequenced from the same sample in a study of T-cell memory formation after mild COVID-19. TCRdb re-derived calls from the 5' RACE reads in MiXCR, one entry per CDR3 protein. The repertoire holds tens of thousands of distinct CDR3 sequences, with about 6.1% as singletons. Specimen: PBMCs or a T cell subset sorted from them (not recorded which). Receptors were obtained from an adult who had mild COVID-19 (a few samples of this study predate the infection). Cell type and time point are not known.

This clonotype was seen at least ten times. V gene TRBV4-2 combines with J gene TRBJ1-1; weak D call: TRBD1 (5 bases). There are 16 residues in the CDR3. The germline V and J ends were trimmed by 0 bases and 1 base, with 12 bases remaining between them. Germline loops: CDR1 LGHNA, CDR2 YNFKEQ. CDR3 in amino acids: CASSQDQAGKNTEAFF. The CDR3 nucleotides are TGTGCCAGCAGCCAAGATCAGGCAGGGAAGAACACTGAAGCTTTCTTT.

This clonotype was counted between two and nine times. This rearrangement joins TRBV5-5 to TRBJ2-1, with 9 bases lining up with TRBD2. This CDR3 spans 15 amino acids. After removal of 1 base from V and 10 bases from J, the junction contained 9 bases not matched to a gene. Germline V lookup: CDR1 SGHKS, CDR2 YYEKEE (reference sequence). The CDR3 nucleotides are TGTGCCAGCAGCTTGTATGGCGGGGGGGCAGAAGAGCAGTTCTTC. Translated: CASSLYGGGAEEQFF.

This clonotype was counted many times. The chain employs TRBV7-2 and TRBJ1-6; D possibly corresponds to TRBD1 (6 bases). Per germline, CDR1 SGHTA and CDR2 FQGNSA. This CDR3 region has 14 residues. The V and J ends lost 3 bases and 8 bases respectively, with 11 bases between them. Written as DNA, the CDR3 is TGTGCCAGCAGCTTCCGGGGGCGGGATTCACCCCTCCACTTT. It is translated as CASSFRGRDSPLHF.

The rearrangement uses TRBV7-9 and TRBJ1-1, with D perhaps matching TRBD1 (5 bases). The CDR3 consists of 13 residues. Trimming shortened V by 5 bases and J by 5 bases, and 12 bases separated the two germline ends. The germline V gene has CDR1 SEHNR and CDR2 FQNEAQ (reference sequence). CDR3 bases: TGTGCCAGCAGCCTATCAGGGTTTACTGAAGCTTTCTTT. It encodes CASSLSGFTEAFF.

This clonotype was found many times. The genes are TRBV6-2 or TRBV6-3 and TRBJ2-7; TRBD2 matches 11 bases. V shed 5 bases and J 4 bases; nucleotides not matched to a gene: 7. The CDR3 covers 15 residues. The V gene's germline CDR1 is MNHEY and CDR2 SVGEGT. In nucleotides, the CDR3 is TGTGCCAGCAGTGACCCCACTAGCGGGAGTTACGAGCAGTACTTC. This codes for CASSDPTSGSYEQYF.